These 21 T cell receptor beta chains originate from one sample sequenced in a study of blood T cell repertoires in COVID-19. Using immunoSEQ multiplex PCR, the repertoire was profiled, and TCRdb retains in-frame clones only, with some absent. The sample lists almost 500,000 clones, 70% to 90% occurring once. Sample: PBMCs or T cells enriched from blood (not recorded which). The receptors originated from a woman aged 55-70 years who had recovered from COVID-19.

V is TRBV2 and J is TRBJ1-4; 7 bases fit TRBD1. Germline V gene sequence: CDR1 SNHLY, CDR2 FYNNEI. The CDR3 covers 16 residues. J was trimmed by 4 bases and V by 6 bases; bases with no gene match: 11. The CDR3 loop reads CASRDFGQAVNEKLFF. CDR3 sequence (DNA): TGTGCCAGCAGAGACTTTGGACAGGCGGTTAATGAAAAACTGTTTTTT.

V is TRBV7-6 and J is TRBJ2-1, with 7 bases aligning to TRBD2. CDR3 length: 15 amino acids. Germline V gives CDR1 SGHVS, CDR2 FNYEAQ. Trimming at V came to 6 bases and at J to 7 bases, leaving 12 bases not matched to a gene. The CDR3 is CASSLTSFPGNEQFF. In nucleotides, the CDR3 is TGTGCCAGCAGTTTGACTAGCTTCCCGGGGAATGAGCAGTTCTTC. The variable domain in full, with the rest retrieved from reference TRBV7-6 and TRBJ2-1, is GAGVSQSPRYKVTKRGQDVALRCDPISGHVSLYWYRQALGQGPEFLTYFNYEAQQDKSGLPNDRFSAERPEGSISTLTIQRTEQRDSAMYRCASSLTSFPGNEQFFGPGTRLTVL.

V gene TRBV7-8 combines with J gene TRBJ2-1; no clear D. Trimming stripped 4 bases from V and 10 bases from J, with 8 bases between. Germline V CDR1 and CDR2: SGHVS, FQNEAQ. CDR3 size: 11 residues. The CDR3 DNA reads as TGTGCCAGCAGCTCTGACGGGGAGCAGTTCTTC. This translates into CASSSDGEQFF.

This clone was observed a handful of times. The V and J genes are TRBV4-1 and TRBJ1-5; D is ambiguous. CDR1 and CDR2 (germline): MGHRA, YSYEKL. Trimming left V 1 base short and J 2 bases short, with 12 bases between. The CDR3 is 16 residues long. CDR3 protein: CASSQGRPLGNQPQHF. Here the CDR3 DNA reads TGCGCCAGCAGCCAAGGGAGGCCCCTTGGCAATCAGCCCCAGCATTTT.

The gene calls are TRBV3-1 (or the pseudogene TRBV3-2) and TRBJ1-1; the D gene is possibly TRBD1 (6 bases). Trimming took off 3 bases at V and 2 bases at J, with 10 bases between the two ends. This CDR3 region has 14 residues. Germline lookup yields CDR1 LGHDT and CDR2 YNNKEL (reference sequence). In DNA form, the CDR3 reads TGTGCCAGCAGCCAGAAACAGGGAAACACTGAAGCTTTCTTT. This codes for CASSQKQGNTEAFF.

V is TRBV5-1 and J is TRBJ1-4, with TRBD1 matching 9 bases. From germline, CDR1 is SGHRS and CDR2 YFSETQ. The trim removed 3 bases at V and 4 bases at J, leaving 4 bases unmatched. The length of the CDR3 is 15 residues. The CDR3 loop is CASSSGQGINEKLFF. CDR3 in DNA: TGCGCCAGCAGCTCCGGACAGGGGATTAATGAAAAACTGTTTTTT.

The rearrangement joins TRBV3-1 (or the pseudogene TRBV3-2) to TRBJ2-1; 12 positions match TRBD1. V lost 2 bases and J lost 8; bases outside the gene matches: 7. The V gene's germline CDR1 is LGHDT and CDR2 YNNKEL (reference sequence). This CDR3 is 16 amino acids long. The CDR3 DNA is TGTGCCAGCAGCCAAATTGGAGGGACAGGGGGCCATGAGCAGTTCTTC. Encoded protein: CASSQIGGTGGHEQFF.

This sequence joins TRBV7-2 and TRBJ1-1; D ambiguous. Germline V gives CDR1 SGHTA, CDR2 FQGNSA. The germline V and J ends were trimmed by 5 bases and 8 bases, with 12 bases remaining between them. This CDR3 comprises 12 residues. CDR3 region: CASSPPLTEAFF. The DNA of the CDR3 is TGTGCCAGCAGCCCACCCTTGACAGAAGCTTTCTTT.

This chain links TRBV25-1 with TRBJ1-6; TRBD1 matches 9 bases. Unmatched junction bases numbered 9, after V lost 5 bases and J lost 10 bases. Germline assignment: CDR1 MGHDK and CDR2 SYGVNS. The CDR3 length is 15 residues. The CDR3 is CASSPDRGVGSPLHF. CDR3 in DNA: TGTGCCAGCAGTCCCGACAGGGGGGTAGGATCACCCCTCCACTTT.

The CDR3: CASSAPSGAGGSGNTIYF. The DNA of the CDR3 is TGTGCCAGCAGCGCTCCGTCAGGGGCCGGTGGTTCTGGAAACACCATATATTTT. The V and J genes are TRBV7-9 and TRBJ1-3; D may be TRBD1 (6 bases). V shed 5 bases and J shed 1 base, with 21 bases lying between them. CDR1 and CDR2 (germline): SEHNR, FQNEAQ (reference sequence). This CDR3 has 18 residues.

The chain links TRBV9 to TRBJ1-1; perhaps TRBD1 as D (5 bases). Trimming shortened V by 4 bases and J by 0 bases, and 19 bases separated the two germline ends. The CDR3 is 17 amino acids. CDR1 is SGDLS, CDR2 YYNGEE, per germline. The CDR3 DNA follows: TGTGCCAGCAGCCCCCAGGGAGGGAAACTTCTGAACACTGAAGCTTTCTTT. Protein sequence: CASSPQGGKLLNTEAFF.

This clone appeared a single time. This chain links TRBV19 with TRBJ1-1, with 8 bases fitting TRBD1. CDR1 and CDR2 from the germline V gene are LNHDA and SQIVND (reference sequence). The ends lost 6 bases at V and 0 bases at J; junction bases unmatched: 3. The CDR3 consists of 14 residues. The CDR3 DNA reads TGTGCCAGTAGGGGGACAGGATTGAACACTGAAGCTTTCTTT. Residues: CASRGTGLNTEAFF.

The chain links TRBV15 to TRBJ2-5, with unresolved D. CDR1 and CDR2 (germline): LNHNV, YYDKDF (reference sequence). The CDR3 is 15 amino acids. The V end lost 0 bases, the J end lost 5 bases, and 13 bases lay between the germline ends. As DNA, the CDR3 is TGTGCCACCAGCAGAGATGGAAGGCCGGAGGAGACCCAGTACTTC. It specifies CATSRDGRPEETQYF.

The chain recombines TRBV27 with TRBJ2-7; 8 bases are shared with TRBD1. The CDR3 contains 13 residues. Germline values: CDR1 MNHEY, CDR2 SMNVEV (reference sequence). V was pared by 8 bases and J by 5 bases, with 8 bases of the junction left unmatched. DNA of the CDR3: TGTGCCAGCCGGACGACGACAGGGGACGAGCAGTACTTC. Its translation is CASRTTTGDEQYF.

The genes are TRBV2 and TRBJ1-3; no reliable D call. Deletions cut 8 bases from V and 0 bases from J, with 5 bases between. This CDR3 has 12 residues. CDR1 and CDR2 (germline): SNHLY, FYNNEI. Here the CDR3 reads CASAVSGNTIYF. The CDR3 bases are TGTGCCAGCGCAGTCTCTGGAAACACCATATATTTT.

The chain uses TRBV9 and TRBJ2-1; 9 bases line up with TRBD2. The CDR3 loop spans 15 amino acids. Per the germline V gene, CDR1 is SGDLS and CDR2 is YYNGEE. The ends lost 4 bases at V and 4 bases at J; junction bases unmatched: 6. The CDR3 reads CASSQVAGAYNEQFF. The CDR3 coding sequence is TGTGCCAGCAGCCAAGTAGCGGGGGCTTACAATGAGCAGTTCTTC.

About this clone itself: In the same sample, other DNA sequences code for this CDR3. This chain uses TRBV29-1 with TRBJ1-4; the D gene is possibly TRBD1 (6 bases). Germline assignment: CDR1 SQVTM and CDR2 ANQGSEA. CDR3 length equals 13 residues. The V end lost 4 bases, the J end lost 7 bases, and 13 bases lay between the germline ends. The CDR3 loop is CSVVRGGSEKLFF. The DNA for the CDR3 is TGCAGCGTTGTGAGGGGGGGCAGTGAAAAACTGTTTTTT.

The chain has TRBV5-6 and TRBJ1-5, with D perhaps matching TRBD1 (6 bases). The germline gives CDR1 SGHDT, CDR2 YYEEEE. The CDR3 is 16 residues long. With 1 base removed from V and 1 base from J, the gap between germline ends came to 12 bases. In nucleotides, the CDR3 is TGTGCCAGCAGCTTGTATCCAGGGGCCAGCAATCAGCCCCAGCATTTT. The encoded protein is CASSLYPGASNQPQHF.

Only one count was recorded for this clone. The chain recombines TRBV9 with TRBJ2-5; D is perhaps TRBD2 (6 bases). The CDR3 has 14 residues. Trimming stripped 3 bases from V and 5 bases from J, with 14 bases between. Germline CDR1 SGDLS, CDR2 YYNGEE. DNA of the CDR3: TGTGCCAGCAGCGCGGGACTCTGGGGCGAGACCCAGTACTTC. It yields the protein CASSAGLWGETQYF.

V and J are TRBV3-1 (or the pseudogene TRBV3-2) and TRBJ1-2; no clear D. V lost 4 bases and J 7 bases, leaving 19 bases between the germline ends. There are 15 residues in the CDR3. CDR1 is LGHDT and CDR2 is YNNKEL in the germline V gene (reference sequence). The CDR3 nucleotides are TGTGCCAGCAGCCTGGATTCGGGATCCAAAGGTGGCTACACCTTC. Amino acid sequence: CASSLDSGSKGGYTF.

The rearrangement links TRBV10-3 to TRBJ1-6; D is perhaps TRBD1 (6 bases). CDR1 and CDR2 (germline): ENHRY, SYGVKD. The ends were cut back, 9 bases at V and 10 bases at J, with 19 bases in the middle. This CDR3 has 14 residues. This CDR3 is CAIQAGGPGSPLHF. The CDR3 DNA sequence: TGTGCCATTCAGGCTGGGGGCCCGGGATCACCCCTCCACTTT.